Here is one T cell receptor beta chain with its context. Its antigen is unknown. No quality values exist for individual bases; no much larger clone is one base distant. The V end loses 5 bases and the J end loses 4 bases, and a stretch of 14 bases separates them. The CDR3 runs 14 amino acids, cysteine and phenylalanine included. Only the CDR3 DNA stays, 42 bases, in frame from base 1. CDR1 is given as MDHEN and CDR2 as SYDVKM, both from the germline V gene. This sample is part of a study of a mutant IDH1 vaccine in newly diagnosed glioma (dated by TCRdb to the early 2020s). Background on the whole study: Patients were given eight vaccinations, in weeks 1, 3, 5, 7, 11, 15, 19 and 23, which matched visits V03 through V10. Longitudinal TCRB deep sequencing was performed for 25 to 30 treated patients wherever samples were available for exploratory analyses. Of the 32 treated patients, around 62% were male and approximately 40% were female, and the mean age was 40.4 years. Six visits were used for peripheral blood collection: V03 (baseline), V05, V07, V10, V12 and V13. Vaccination was initiated 4-6 weeks after radiotherapy alone, or concurrently with temozolomide cycles in the chemotherapy-containing groups. Prior to enrollment, patients had been given standard therapy consisting of radiotherapy alone, temozolomide alone, or radiochemotherapy with temozolomide, with the combination given to most patients.

Receptor amplification or capture employed the immunoSEQ multiplex PCR assay. The hsTCRB Kit was used according to the manufacturer's protocol to amplify rearranged TCR beta chain sequences. An Illumina MiSeq was used to sequence the TCRB libraries. In the source study's methods: The kit vendor's proprietary platform handled demultiplexing, trimming and gene mapping. Here the immuneACCESS table is served through TCRdb, limited to in-frame sequences with V and J called. Missing clones are a known gap in these copies; in checked studies unresolved V genes cover under half, and the rest lacks a known reason. Clonal size and the V and J genes are those of that table, whereas D and trimming came from the DNA. The sample records approximately 70,000 clones, about 80% of which are singletons. The top ten hold 10% to 15% of the sample. Beyond this particular receptor, the publication reports: PBMC samples for TCRB deep sequencing were selected based on availability. According to the authors, sample limitations meant that analyses of patient blood samples could not be reproduced. Immune responses induced by the vaccine were seen in over 90% of patients across multiple MHC alleles. Pseudoprogression appeared unrelated to alterations in the top peripheral T cell clonotypes detected by TCRB sequencing.

Explained via the paper, the time point label denotes: week 23, last vaccination. A 20-mer mutant IDH1 peptide at 300 micrograms in Montanide made up each vaccine dose, which was injected subcutaneously together with topical imiquimod. The donors had newly diagnosed IDH1-mutant astrocytomas of WHO grade 3 or 4 that showed loss of nuclear ATRX. The samples were drawn from NOA16, a multicentre, single-arm, open-label phase I trial in Germany that tested a mutant IDH1 peptide vaccine in humans for the first time. Genomic DNA for TCRB sequencing was isolated from EDTA blood with the DNeasy Blood and Tissue Kit.

This sequence uses TRBV28 and TRBJ1-1; the best D guess is TRBD1, with 5 bases matching. This receptor was taken from a man aged 18 to 29 with glioma. Material: PBMCs, obtained from a glioma patient whose treatment included an IDH1 peptide vaccine. Here the CDR3 is given as CASSHTGLFTEAFF. The base sequence is TGTGCCAGCAGTCACACAGGATTATTCACTGAAGCTTTCTTT.